This T cell receptor (beta chain) comes out of a study of OX40 agonist ivuxolimab in advanced cancers. On this clone: Its specificity is not known.

Autoimmune disease history or systemic immunosuppression excluded patients. Sampling of blood occurred at baseline, cycle 4 day 1, and cycle 7 day 1. The study's findings and limits: Both blood CD4+ and CD8+ T cells showed clonal growth by week 6 at 0.1 to 3.0 mg/kg. People who partly responded at 0.1-3.0 mg/kg had some of the least clonal expansion seen.

Trimming took 7 bases from V and 0 from J, leaving 16 bases between them. Germline CDR1 is MDHEN and CDR2 is SYDVKM. The CDR3 is 16 amino acids. The assay was immunoSEQ multiplex PCR, and TCRdb's table has in-frame clones only and misses some. The sample has under 85,000 clones; approximately 92% are singletons. The source was CD4+ or CD8+ T cells sorted from blood, collected in a trial of the OX40 agonist ivuxolimab. The chain couples TRBV28 to TRBJ1-3; no definite D call. The TCR originated in an adult with an advanced solid tumor such as melanoma, head and neck, liver or kidney cancer. CDR3 sequence: CASTRRTAYSGNTIYF. The CDR3, as DNA: TGTGCCAGCACCCGGCGGACGGCATACTCTGGAAACACCATATATTTT.